This entry lists 10 T cell receptor beta chains sequenced from one sample in a study of T cells in Graves' hyperthyroidism and ophthalmopathy. Researchers amplified the TCR beta CDR3 regions from RNA transcripts. TCR CDR3 underwent first-round RT-PCR with the HTBI primer set. A single record per CDR3 protein comes from TCRdb applying MiXCR to the multiplex PCR reads. Altogether 450,000 to 600,000 distinct CDR3 sequences are present, just under 20% being singletons, with the ten largest covering over 45%. Sequenced: blood. The receptor set was obtained from a man aged 35 to 55 with Graves' ophthalmopathy.

This clonotype was observed a few times. The CDR3 protein is CASSLWRGQGFYEQYF. The CDR3 DNA follows: TGTGCCAGCAGTCTATGGCGGGGACAGGGTTTCTACGAGCAGTACTTC. The chain joins TRBV12-3 or TRBV12-4 to TRBJ2-7; 9 positions agree with TRBD1. The CDR3 loop spans 16 amino acids. Trimming removed 5 bases from V and 3 bases from J; junction bases left unmatched: 11.

CDR3 coding DNA: TGTGCCAGCAGTCCCGGACGGCTTTTTAACTATGGCTACACCTTC. It encodes CASSPGRLFNYGYTF. The chain recombines TRBV28 with TRBJ1-2; D gene ambiguous. CDR1 is MDHEN, CDR2 SYDVKM, per germline. The CDR3 is 15 residues long. V lost 5 bases and J lost 1, with 14 bases in between.

This chain links TRBV6-1 with TRBJ2-5; no reliable D call. The germline V and J ends were trimmed by 2 bases and 7 bases, with 14 bases remaining between them. There are 14 residues in the CDR3. Germline V gene sequence: CDR1 MNHNS, CDR2 SASEGT. This chain's CDR3 is CASSERRAQATQYF. DNA of the CDR3: TGTGCCAGCAGTGAACGACGCGCCCAGGCGACCCAGTACTTC.

This clonotype showed up just a few times. The rearrangement links TRBV7-2 to TRBJ2-2; D ambiguous. The CDR3 spans 14 residues. CDR1 SGHTA and CDR2 FQGNSA come from the germline V gene. V gave up 6 bases and J gave up 0 bases, with 8 bases separating them. The DNA of the CDR3 is TGTGCCAGCAGGCGGCATACGAACACCGGGGAGCTGTTTTTT. This codes for CASRRHTNTGELFF.

This clonotype occurred a few times. The chain links TRBV3-1 to TRBJ2-7; 7 bases agree with TRBD2. The CDR3 extends over 16 amino acids. Germline V gene lookup returns CDR1 LGHDT and CDR2 YNNKEL (reference sequence). J lost 4 bases, V lost 1 base, and 10 bases had no gene match. The CDR3 coding sequence is TGTGCCAGCAGCCAAGGAAGGGCCCAGGGAGGGTACGAGCAGTACTTC. This translates into CASSQGRAQGGYEQYF.

The V call is TRBV30, the J call TRBJ2-4; D is ambiguous. The germline V gene has CDR1 GTSNPN and CDR2 SVGIG (reference sequence). V was shortened by 0 bases and J by 4 bases, with 7 bases between the two germline ends. CDR3 length: 13 amino acids. The CDR3 is CAWSVARKNIQYF. The CDR3 DNA follows: TGTGCCTGGAGTGTAGCCAGGAAAAACATTCAGTACTTC.

Ten or more counts support this clonotype. This chain joins TRBV12-3 or TRBV12-4 and TRBJ2-5; 8 bases fit TRBD1. Trimming removed 5 bases from V and 2 bases from J; junction bases left unmatched: 7. This CDR3 region has 15 residues. CDR3 protein: CASSLTGTGQETQYF. In DNA form, the CDR3 reads TGTGCCAGCAGTCTAACCGGGACAGGACAAGAGACCCAGTACTTC.

This clonotype was recorded many times. CDR3 in DNA: TGTGCCAGCAGGGGACAGGGGAATAATTCACCCCTCCACTTT. Translated: CASRGQGNNSPLHF. The chain couples TRBV28 to TRBJ1-6; 10 bases agree with TRBD1. This CDR3 contains 14 residues. V lost 6 bases and J lost 5; bases outside the gene matches: 1. Per germline, CDR1 MDHEN and CDR2 SYDVKM.

This clonotype occurred many times. The chain recombines TRBV3-1 with TRBJ2-1; possibly TRBD2 for D (6 bases). The CDR3 contains 16 residues. Germline assignment: CDR1 LGHDT and CDR2 YNNKEL (reference sequence). Between the trimmed V and J ends, which lost 0 bases and 9 bases, there was a span of 18 bases. The CDR3 nucleotides read TGTGCCAGCAGCCAAGATGGGGGGACTCGCACTGGTGAGCAGTTCTTC. Translated, it gives CASSQDGGTRTGEQFF.

Turning to this clonotype: An end of the junction does not agree with germline; a read error may underlie this. The chain carries TRBV2 and TRBJ2-3, with D maybe TRBD2 (5 bases). CDR3 size: 14 residues. In germline, CDR1 is SNHLY, CDR2 FYNNEI. CDR3 bases: TGTGCCAACAGTGAAGAGCGGAGCACAGATACGCAGTATTTT. Amino acids: CANSEERSTDTQYF. Drawing the rest from reference TRBV2 and TRBJ2-3, the complete variable domain is EPEVTQTPSHQVTQMGQEVILRCVPISNHLYFYWYRQILGQKVEFLVSFYNNEISEKSEIFDDQFSVERPDGSNFTLKIRSTKLEDSAMYFCANSEERSTDTQYFGPGTRLTVL.